These 21 T cell receptor beta chains share one sample of origin, sequenced in a study of blood T cell repertoires in COVID-19. Clones were sequenced by immunoSEQ multiplex PCR, and TCRdb holds only the in-frame ones, with some missing. The sample contains about 34,000 clones, approximately 88% of which appear only once. The sample was peripheral blood. The receptors come from a man between 60 and 75 years old with active COVID-19.

The chain has TRBV19 and TRBJ2-7, with 9 bases matching TRBD1. Germline V gene data show CDR1 as LNHDA and CDR2 as SQIVND (reference sequence). This CDR3 region has 13 residues. Losses at the gene ends were 7 bases for V and 1 base for J; bases not matched to a gene: 2. As DNA, the CDR3 is TGTGCCAGTAAGGGGACAGGGTCCTACGAGCAGTACTTC. It yields the protein CASKGTGSYEQYF.

J is TRBJ2-3 and V is TRBV7-3; weak D call: TRBD2 (6 bases). In germline, CDR1 is SGHTA, CDR2 FQGTGA. Trimming removed 2 bases at V and 1 base at J, with 10 bases between. The CDR3 runs to 15 residues. The CDR3 sequence is CASSLWEAGTDTQYF. The CDR3 coding sequence is TGTGCCAGCAGCTTATGGGAGGCGGGCACAGATACGCAGTATTTT.

Written as DNA, the CDR3 is TGTGCCAGCAGTGAACACAGCGGGAGGGCCGCAGATACGCAGTATTTT. It is translated as CASSEHSGRAADTQYF. This chain uses TRBV6-1 with TRBJ2-3; 10 nucleotides line up with TRBD2. Per the germline V gene, CDR1 is MNHNS and CDR2 is SASEGT. The CDR3 extends over 16 amino acids. V trimming: 2 bases; J trimming: 4 bases; junction bases outside the gene matches: 6.

The chain couples TRBV10-2 to TRBJ2-3; maybe TRBD2 (5 bases). This CDR3 is 14 amino acids long. Germline V CDR1 and CDR2: WSHSY, SAAADI. V was shortened by 4 bases and J by 2 bases, with 10 bases between the two germline ends. CDR3: CASSVAGYTDTQYF. CDR3 in DNA: TGCGCCAGCAGTGTTGCGGGTTACACAGATACGCAGTATTTT.

This clone appeared a few times. The chain recombines TRBV19 with TRBJ2-5, with 12 bases lining up with TRBD2. CDR1 is LNHDA and CDR2 is SQIVND in the germline V gene (reference sequence). Germline trimming cut 6 bases from V and 5 bases from J; bases unmatched to any gene: 10. The CDR3 spans 16 residues. In nucleotides, the CDR3 is TGTGCCAGTAGCCCCGTGGCTAGCGGGAGGGTGGAGACCCAGTACTTC. Residues: CASSPVASGRVETQYF.

The J gene is TRBJ2-5, the V gene TRBV6-5, with D unresolved. Trimming removed 5 bases from V and 5 bases from J, with 9 bases in between. The CDR3 loop spans 12 amino acids. Germline V gives CDR1 MNHEY, CDR2 SVGAGI. CDR3 sequence: CASSQVGETQYF. The CDR3 DNA sequence: TGTGCCAGCAGTCAGGTTGGGGAGACCCAGTACTTC.

The chain recombines TRBV3-1 (or the pseudogene TRBV3-2) with TRBJ2-7, with 7 nucleotides matching TRBD2. CDR3 size: 17 residues. CDR1 is LGHDT and CDR2 is YNNKEL in the germline V gene (reference sequence). V trimming: 1 base; J trimming: 0 bases; junction bases outside the gene matches: 9. The CDR3 DNA sequence: TGTGCCAGCAGCCAAGTTGGTTCTAGCGGAAGCTCCTACGAGCAGTACTTC. This sequence encodes CASSQVGSSGSSYEQYF.

The chain couples TRBV9 to TRBJ2-1, with 8 positions matching TRBD2. The CDR3 loop spans 16 amino acids. CDR1 SGDLS and CDR2 YYNGEE come from the germline V gene. The V gene end was trimmed by 0 bases and the J gene end by 6 bases; junction bases not matched to a gene: 8. The CDR3 DNA follows: TGTGCCAGCAGCGTAGCCGGGACTAGAGTCTTCAATGAGCAGTTCTTC. This encodes CASSVAGTRVFNEQFF.

This rearrangement joins TRBV3-1 (or the pseudogene TRBV3-2) to TRBJ2-2; 10 bases agree with TRBD2. V was pared by 4 bases and J by 0 bases, with 5 bases of the junction left unmatched. CDR1 is LGHDT, CDR2 YNNKEL, per germline (reference sequence). This CDR3 comprises 17 residues. The CDR3 DNA sequence: TGTGCCAGCAGCCTCCGGACTAGCGGCACGAACACCGGGGAGCTGTTTTTT. Translating gives CASSLRTSGTNTGELFF.

The chain couples TRBV7-9 to TRBJ2-3; 9 bases line up with TRBD1. The germline CDR1 and CDR2 sequences are SEHNR and FQNEAQ (reference sequence). This CDR3 contains 19 residues. V was clipped by 5 bases and J by 0 bases; unmatched bases: 15. CDR3 bases: TGTGCCAGCAGCCACGCGACAGGGGGGGTGCGTATGAGCACAGATACGCAGTATTTT. Protein product: CASSHATGGVRMSTDTQYF.

The CDR3 is CATSRDQGNGYQETQYF. In DNA, the CDR3 is TGTGCCACCAGCAGAGATCAGGGGAATGGGTACCAAGAGACCCAGTACTTC. The rearrangement uses TRBV15 and TRBJ2-5, with D perhaps TRBD1 (6 bases). Germline V gives CDR1 LNHNV, CDR2 YYDKDF (reference sequence). Trimming stripped 0 bases from V and 0 bases from J, with 14 bases between. The CDR3 is 17 residues long.

This clone appeared a single time. V gene TRBV4-1 combines with J gene TRBJ2-7; 9 bases are a match to TRBD1. This CDR3 region has 13 residues. The V segment lost 4 bases and the J segment 4 bases; nucleotides outside the gene matches: 2. Germline V gives CDR1 MGHRA, CDR2 YSYEKL. DNA of the CDR3: TGCGCCAGCAGCCGGGACAGGGAGTACGAGCAGTACTTC. Encoded protein: CASSRDREYEQYF.

V gene TRBV21-1 combines with J gene TRBJ2-1; TRBD2 is taken as the D call from the table, unchecked against the DNA. TRBV21-1 is a listed pseudogene. CDR3 length: 15 amino acids. The CDR3 DNA reads TGTGCCAGCGGTCTGACTAGCGGGAGGTACAATGAGCAGTTCTTC. Encoded protein: CASGLTSGRYNEQFF.

The V gene is TRBV29-1, the J gene TRBJ1-4; no reliable D call. Germline CDR1 SQVTM, CDR2 ANQGSEA. The length of the CDR3 is 13 residues. V dropped 6 bases and J dropped 4 bases, with 12 bases sitting between them. In DNA form, the CDR3 reads TGCAGCGTCGCGAGGTCGGGTAATGAAAAACTGTTTTTT. Its protein product is CSVARSGNEKLFF.

The J gene is TRBJ2-1, the V gene TRBV4-2, with TRBD2 matching over 15 bases. From germline, CDR1 is LGHNA and CDR2 YNFKEQ. J was trimmed by 1 base and V by 5 bases; bases with no gene match: 9. The CDR3 is 19 residues long. CDR3 coding DNA: TGTGCCAGCAGCAAGGGACTAGCGGGGGGTGTAGGATCCTACAATGAGCAGTTCTTC. This codes for CASSKGLAGGVGSYNEQFF.

The chain carries TRBV11-2 and TRBJ2-1; 13 bases line up with TRBD2. Germline V gene sequence: CDR1 SGHAT, CDR2 FQNNGV. The CDR3 consists of 15 residues. With V trimmed by 0 bases and J by 16 bases, 9 bases remained unmatched. The CDR3 DNA reads as TGTGCCAGCAGCTTAGATTCTTGGACTAGCGGGAGTAATTTCTTC. Translating it yields CASSLDSWTSGSNFF.

The V call is TRBV6-6, the J call TRBJ2-5; TRBD2 agrees at 12 bases. Germline V gene data show CDR1 as MNHNY and CDR2 as SVGAGI (reference sequence). This CDR3 has 14 amino acids. V dropped 6 bases and J dropped 1; count of bases not matched to a gene: 0. The CDR3 nucleotides are TGTGCCAGCAGGGGACTAGCGGGCCAAGAGACCCAGTACTTC. Protein product: CASRGLAGQETQYF.

The rearrangement links TRBV5-4 to TRBJ1-1; possible D gene TRBD1, 6 bases. Germline CDR1 reads SGHNT; CDR2 reads YYREEE (reference sequence). V was cut by 0 bases and J by 4 bases, with 10 bases left in between. This CDR3 has 14 amino acids. In DNA form, the CDR3 reads TGTGCCAGCAGCTTGGTCGGACAGACCACTGAAGCTTTCTTT. Translated, it gives CASSLVGQTTEAFF.

Only one count was recorded for this clone. The gene calls are TRBV6-6 and TRBJ2-7; 7 nucleotides align to TRBD2. Germline assignment: CDR1 MNHNY and CDR2 SVGAGI (reference sequence). The length of the CDR3 is 14 residues. The ends lost 9 bases at V and 4 bases at J; junction bases unmatched: 12. The CDR3 nucleotides read TGTGCCAGGGTCGGGGCTAGCGGACAATACGAGCAGTACTTC. It translates to CARVGASGQYEQYF.

The genes are TRBV11-2 and TRBJ2-2; TRBD1 might be the D (6 bases). V lost 5 bases, J lost 0 bases, and 13 bases lay in between. CDR3 length: 16 residues. CDR1 is SGHAT and CDR2 is FQNNGV in the germline V gene. Written as DNA, the CDR3 is TGTGCCAGCAGCCACGGACAGTCCGCGAACACCGGGGAGCTGTTTTTT. Translated: CASSHGQSANTGELFF. The whole variable domain, filled in from reference TRBV11-2 and TRBJ2-2, reads EAGVAQSPRYKIIEKRQSVAFWCNPISGHATLYWYQQILGQGPKLLIQFQNNGVVDDSQLPKDRFSAERLKGVDSTLKIQPAKLEDSAVYLCASSHGQSANTGELFFGEGSRLTVL.

The chain is built from TRBV7-8 and TRBJ1-1, with a possible D match to TRBD1 (5 bases). There are 15 residues in the CDR3. In germline, CDR1 is SGHVS, CDR2 FQNEAQ. The ends were cut back, 0 bases at V and 5 bases at J, with 13 bases in the middle. In DNA form, the CDR3 reads TGTGCCAGCAGCTTAGCGCTCCAGGGAGGTACTGAAGCTTTCTTT. It is translated as CASSLALQGGTEAFF.